The next 9 T cell receptor beta chains were all read from a single sample in a study of blood T cell repertoires in COVID-19. Data came from immunoSEQ multiplex PCR; TCRdb stores just in-frame clones and leaves some out. The data hold 70,000 to 80,000 clones, with about 80% observed a single time. The sequenced sample consisted of peripheral blood. These receptors were obtained from a man older than 75 with acute or convalescent COVID-19.

The sample holds a few counts of this clone. The chain employs TRBV27 and TRBJ1-1; no reliable D call. Trimming removed 3 bases at V and 4 bases at J, with 12 bases between. Germline V lookup: CDR1 MNHEY, CDR2 SMNVEV (reference sequence). CDR3 length: 14 amino acids. Written as DNA, the CDR3 is TGTGCCAGCAGTTTCCTGAGTTCCCGCACTGAAGCTTTCTTT. The encoded protein is CASSFLSSRTEAFF.

The J gene is TRBJ2-1, the V gene TRBV5-4, with 9 nucleotides matching TRBD2. V was clipped by 0 bases and J by 7 bases; unmatched bases: 2. CDR1 and CDR2 from the germline V gene are SGHNT and YYREEE (reference sequence). The CDR3 is 14 residues long. CDR3 sequence reads: CASSLGGLANEQFF. DNA of the CDR3: TGTGCCAGCAGCTTGGGGGGACTAGCTAATGAGCAGTTCTTC.

The V and J genes are TRBV19 and TRBJ2-7; 11 nucleotides line up with TRBD1. V shed 5 bases, J shed 2 bases, and the junction held 5 bases outside the gene matches. The length of the CDR3 is 15 residues. Per the germline V gene, CDR1 is LNHDA and CDR2 is SQIVND (reference sequence). CDR3 bases: TGTGCCAGTAGTGCCGGGACAGGGGGACCCTACGAGCAGTACTTC. Its translation: CASSAGTGGPYEQYF.

The chain's CDR3 is CASSLGAGRMNTEAFF. CDR3 in DNA: TGTGCCAGCAGTTTAGGAGCAGGGAGGATGAACACTGAAGCTTTCTTT. The chain joins TRBV28 to TRBJ1-1; D perhaps matches TRBD1 (5 bases). This CDR3 comprises 16 residues. CDR1 and CDR2 from the germline V gene are MDHEN and SYDVKM. Trimming removed 2 bases at V and 0 bases at J, with 13 bases between.

This clone was found a few times. This CDR3 reads CASSQGQGDNSPLHF. DNA for the CDR3: TGTGCCAGCAGCCAGGGACAGGGTGATAATTCACCCCTCCACTTT. V is TRBV14 and J is TRBJ1-6; TRBD1 matches 9 bases. The CDR3 runs 15 residues. Germline trimming cut 3 bases from V and 5 bases from J; bases unmatched to any gene: 2. Per germline, CDR1 SGHDN and CDR2 FVKESK.

The chain employs TRBV7-6 and TRBJ2-1; 8 bases match TRBD2. The germline gives CDR1 SGHVS, CDR2 FNYEAQ. CDR3 length: 16 amino acids. Trimming took 5 bases from V and 4 from J; bases not matched to a gene: 10. CDR3 in DNA: TGTGCCAGCAGCCCGCAGCGGGGGTCCCCATACAATGAGCAGTTCTTC. This codes for CASSPQRGSPYNEQFF.

The chain couples TRBV7-2 to TRBJ2-5, with D possibly being TRBD1 (7 bases). CDR3 size: 14 residues. The V end was cut by 4 bases, the J end by 5 bases, with 14 bases between. Germline V gene lookup returns CDR1 SGHTA and CDR2 FQGNSA. For the CDR3, the DNA is TGTGCCAGCAGCTACGGACAGGAGGGGGAGACCCAGTACTTC. Protein: CASSYGQEGETQYF.

This clone was seen only a few times. The chain's CDR3 is CASSGEGNTGELFF. The CDR3, as DNA: TGCGCCAGCAGTGGAGAGGGAAACACCGGGGAGCTGTTTTTT. The chain joins TRBV10-1 to TRBJ2-2; possible D gene TRBD2, 5 bases. Germline loops: CDR1 WNHNN, CDR2 SYGVQD (reference sequence). The length of the CDR3 is 14 residues. Trimming removed 4 bases at V and 2 bases at J, with 8 bases between.

This chain connects TRBV16 to TRBJ1-1; D may be TRBD1 (6 bases). This CDR3 comprises 18 residues. Germline CDR1 reads KGHSY; CDR2 reads FQNENV. Trimming cost V 1 base and J 2 bases, with 20 bases left between them. The CDR3 bases are TGTGCCAGCAGCCAATACAAAAGCTCGGGGGGGCCTAACACTGAAGCTTTCTTT. This sequence encodes CASSQYKSSGGPNTEAFF.